A single sample gave rise to the 11 T cell receptor beta chains below, sequenced in a study of blood T cell repertoires in COVID-19. Sequencing used immunoSEQ multiplex PCR; TCRdb keeps in-frame clones, though not all of them. The table includes 250,000 to 300,000 clones, around 90% detected once. Sequences were obtained from peripheral blood. These receptors all come from a man aged 50 to 60 with acute or convalescent COVID-19.

The V and J genes are TRBV11-2 and TRBJ1-2; 7 nucleotides line up with TRBD1. Trimming cost V 5 bases and J 8 bases; bases outside gene matches: 8. CDR3 size: 13 residues. Germline loops: CDR1 SGHAT, CDR2 FQNNGV. The CDR3 region has the DNA TGTGCCAGCAGCCGAACAGGGGCATTGGGCTACACCTTC. It yields the protein CASSRTGALGYTF.

There are a few counts of this clone. This rearrangement joins TRBV5-1 to TRBJ2-2; tentative D call: TRBD1 (5 bases). The V end lost 3 bases, the J end lost 6 bases, and 18 bases lay between the germline ends. The length of the CDR3 is 16 residues. CDR1 is SGHRS, CDR2 YFSETQ, per germline. CDR3 DNA sequence: TGCGCCAGCAGCTCGGAGAGTCAGCAGGGTTCCGGGGAGCTGTTTTTT. Protein: CASSSESQQGSGELFF. Complete variable domain (other parts from reference TRBV5-1 and TRBJ2-2): KAGVTQTPRYLIKTRGQQVTLSCSPISGHRSVSWYQQTPGQGLQFLFEYFSETQRNKGNFPGRFSGRQFSNSRSEMNVSTLELGDSALYLCASSSESQQGSGELFFGEGSRLTVL.

This clone was counted once. The chain combines TRBV14 with TRBJ1-2, with D possibly TRBD1 on 6 matching bases. The CDR3 length is 16 residues. Germline V gives CDR1 SGHDN, CDR2 FVKESK. Between the trimmed V and J ends, which lost 3 bases and 8 bases, there was a span of 22 bases. This CDR3 is CASSQETNRVVGGYTF. The CDR3 nucleotides read TGTGCCAGCAGCCAGGAGACCAACAGGGTAGTGGGCGGCTACACCTTC. Looking up the rest from reference TRBV14 and TRBJ1-2 gives the full variable domain: EAGVTQFPSHSVIEKGQTVTLRCDPISGHDNLYWYRRVMGKEIKFLLHFVKESKQDESGMPNNRFLAERTGGTYSTLKVQPAELEDSGVYFCASSQETNRVVGGYTFGSGTRLTVV.

The J gene is TRBJ1-2, the V gene TRBV4-2; TRBD1 aligns across 10 bases. The trim removed 0 bases at V and 2 bases at J, leaving 12 bases unmatched. The germline V gene has CDR1 LGHNA and CDR2 YNFKEQ. This CDR3 region has 19 residues. CDR3 amino acids: CASSQDSQGQGRWNYGYTF. CDR3 nucleotides: TGTGCCAGCAGCCAAGATTCCCAGGGACAGGGGAGATGGAACTATGGCTACACCTTC.

The chain joins TRBV4-1 to TRBJ2-5, with TRBD1 matching 8 bases. CDR1 and CDR2 from the germline V gene are MGHRA and YSYEKL. With 5 bases clipped from V and 5 bases from J, the junction kept 7 bases outside the gene matches. The CDR3 has 14 amino acids. CDR3 protein: CASSSGQGRETQYF. CDR3 DNA: TGCGCCAGCAGCTCTGGACAGGGTCGGGAGACCCAGTACTTC.

The gene calls are TRBV5-1 and TRBJ1-1, with TRBD1 identical over 7 bases. The CDR3 runs to 14 residues. V was clipped by 4 bases and J by 5 bases; unmatched bases: 8. CDR1 is SGHRS and CDR2 is YFSETQ in the germline V gene. Here the CDR3 reads CASSGSTGLTEAFF. The CDR3, as DNA: TGCGCCAGCAGCGGATCGACAGGGTTGACTGAAGCTTTCTTT.

The chain joins TRBV9 to TRBJ2-2; 7 bases fit TRBD1. This CDR3 comprises 16 residues. CDR1 is SGDLS, CDR2 YYNGEE, per germline. J lost 0 bases, V lost 4 bases, and 6 bases had no gene match. This CDR3 is CASSPRDSPNTGELFF. CDR3 DNA: TGTGCCAGCAGCCCCCGGGACAGTCCGAACACCGGGGAGCTGTTTTTT.

The rearrangement uses TRBV11-3 and TRBJ1-2; the match to TRBD1 covers 8 bases. Germline V gene sequence: CDR1 SGHNT, CDR2 YENEEA. This CDR3 contains 13 residues. The V and J ends lost 5 bases and 9 bases, in that order; junction bases with no gene match: 8. DNA for the CDR3: TGTGCCAGCAGCCAAAGTCAGGGGGCAAGCTACACCTTC. Its protein is CASSQSQGASYTF.

This sequence joins TRBV6-5 and TRBJ1-6, with D possibly TRBD1 on 6 matching bases. Germline CDR1 is MNHEY and CDR2 is SVGAGI. Trimming removed 6 bases from V and 6 bases from J, with 9 bases in between. The CDR3 has 13 residues. CDR3 nucleotide sequence: TGTGCCAGCAGAGAGGACAGTAATTCACCCCTCCACTTT. Translation gives CASREDSNSPLHF.

J is TRBJ1-2 and V is TRBV13; 8 nucleotides align to TRBD1. J was trimmed by 8 bases and V by 4 bases; bases with no gene match: 6. There are 13 residues in the CDR3. Germline loops: CDR1 PRHDT, CDR2 FYEKMQ (reference sequence). The CDR3 here is CASSSTGAGGYTF. For the CDR3, the DNA is TGTGCCAGCAGCTCGACAGGGGCAGGGGGCTACACCTTC.

The chain combines TRBV21-1 with TRBJ1-1. TRBV21-1 is a pseudogene. This CDR3 comprises 16 residues. The CDR3 is CASSPRGGRDNTEAFF. In DNA, the CDR3 is TGTGCCAGCAGCCCTCGGGGGGGGAGGGATAACACTGAAGCTTTCTTT.